These T cell receptor beta chains were read from a single sample in a study of CD8 T cells in Susac syndrome. Via MiXCR, TCRdb re-called the immunoSEQ multiplex PCR reads, giving one row per CDR3 protein. The sample includes just over 150,000 distinct CDR3 sequences, over 85% seen only once; the top ten take roughly 0.21%. Sequenced material: CD8+ T cells from PBMCs. All receptors come from a human donor with multiple sclerosis. CDR3s include the opening cysteine and the closing phenylalanine or tryptophan. The D gene is left open where the match is weak. The listing skips clone size in some rows; elsewhere it reads once, few, many or a size class.

TRBV20-1	TRBJ1-2	NA	NA	CSAIDGYGYTF	TGCAGTGCTATTGACGGCTATGGCTACACCTTC
TRBV12-3/TRBV12-4	TRBJ2-2	TRBD1	NA	CASSSGPGTGRNTGELFF	TGTGCCAGCAGCTCCGGACCAGGGACAGGGAGAAACACCGGGGAGCTGTTTTTT
TRBV9	TRBJ2-3	NA	NA	CASSVAGARSDTQYF	TGTGCCAGCAGCGTAGCGGGGGCCCGCTCAGATACGCAGTATTTT
TRBV5-6	TRBJ1-2	NA	NA	CASSLTVEGYTF	TGTGCCAGCAGCTTGACGGTAGAGGGCTACACCTTC
TRBV29-1	TRBJ2-3	TRBD2	NA	CSVPLRGATDTQYF	TGCAGCGTCCCCTTGCGGGGGGCAACAGATACGCAGTATTTT
TRBV2	TRBJ1-5	NA	NA	CASSSGDGNQPQHF	TGTGCCAGCAGTTCCGGGGATGGCAATCAGCCCCAGCATTTT
TRBV25-1	TRBJ1-2	NA	once	CASSPDPKGGTPGYTF	TGTGCCAGCAGTCCTGATCCAAAGGGCGGGACACCTGGCTACACCTTC
TRBV3-1	TRBJ1-1	TRBD1	NA	CASSPGQGERNTEAFF	TGTGCCAGCAGCCCCGGACAGGGGGAAAGGAACACTGAAGCTTTCTTT
TRBV25-1	TRBJ1-1	NA	NA	CASSERSLGGEAFF	TGTGCCAGCAGTGAAAGGAGTTTGGGGGGCGAAGCTTTCTTT
TRBV29-1	TRBJ2-1	NA	NA	CSVVGGSYNEQFF	TGCAGCGTTGTAGGGGGCTCCTACAATGAGCAGTTCTTC
TRBV12-5	TRBJ1-5	NA	NA	CASGLDRVGDQPQHF	TGTGCTAGTGGTTTGGATAGGGTGGGGGATCAGCCCCAGCATTTT
TRBV21-1	TRBJ2-5	NA	NA	CASTQGATQETQYF	TGTGCCAGCACCCAAGGGGCTACCCAAGAGACCCAGTACTTC
TRBV7-9	TRBJ2-7	TRBD1	NA	CASRDGQGGYEQYF	TGTGCCAGCAGGGATGGACAGGGAGGATACGAGCAGTACTTC
TRBV28	TRBJ1-1	NA	once	CATYRQTNTEAFF	TGTGCAACCTATCGACAGACAAACACTGAAGCTTTCTTT
TRBV3-1	TRBJ1-5	NA	NA	CASSQSRGVGQPQHF	TGTGCCAGCAGCCAATCACGCGGGGTTGGACAGCCCCAGCATTTT
TRBV7-9	TRBJ2-1	TRBD1	NA	CASSWKTGHEQFF	TGTGCCAGCAGCTGGAAGACAGGGCATGAGCAGTTCTTC
TRBV5-1	TRBJ2-5	TRBD2	NA	CASRDSGGASRETQYF	TGCGCCAGCAGGGACAGCGGGGGGGCCTCGCGGGAGACCCAGTACTTC
TRBV7-9	TRBJ2-7	NA	NA	CASSFEREGPWGEQYF	TGTGCCAGCAGCTTTGAAAGAGAGGGGCCGTGGGGCGAGCAGTACTTC
TRBV5-6	TRBJ2-1	TRBD2	once	CASSTEGGRTANEQFF	TGTGCCAGCAGCACCGAGGGAGGGCGGACGGCCAATGAGCAGTTCTTC
TRBV9	TRBJ1-1	NA	NA	CASSVGGSGIEAFF	TGTGCCAGCAGCGTAGGCGGGTCGGGGATCGAAGCTTTCTTT
TRBV23-1	TRBJ2-7	TRBD1	NA	CASSPGQEESYEQYF	TGCGCCAGCAGTCCTGGACAGGAGGAGAGCTACGAGCAGTACTTC
TRBV7-9	TRBJ1-1	NA	NA	CASSLALRSTEAFF	TGTGCCAGCAGCTTAGCACTGCGGAGCACTGAAGCTTTCTTT
TRBV6-4	TRBJ1-5	TRBD1	NA	CASSETGEGNQPQHF	TGTGCCAGCAGCGAGACAGGGGAGGGGAATCAGCCCCAGCATTTT
TRBV20-1	TRBJ1-2	TRBD1	NA	CSAPTRDREEVPSYGYTF	TGCAGTGCTCCCACCCGAGACAGGGAGGAGGTCCCTAGCTATGGCTACACCTTC
TRBV5-6	TRBJ2-7	TRBD1	NA	CASSLRQGALSYEQYF	TGTGCCAGCAGCTTGAGACAGGGGGCCCTCTCCTACGAGCAGTACTTC
TRBV7-9	TRBJ1-1	NA	NA	CASSPTGNTEAFF	TGTGCCAGCAGCCCGACAGGGAACACTGAAGCTTTCTTT